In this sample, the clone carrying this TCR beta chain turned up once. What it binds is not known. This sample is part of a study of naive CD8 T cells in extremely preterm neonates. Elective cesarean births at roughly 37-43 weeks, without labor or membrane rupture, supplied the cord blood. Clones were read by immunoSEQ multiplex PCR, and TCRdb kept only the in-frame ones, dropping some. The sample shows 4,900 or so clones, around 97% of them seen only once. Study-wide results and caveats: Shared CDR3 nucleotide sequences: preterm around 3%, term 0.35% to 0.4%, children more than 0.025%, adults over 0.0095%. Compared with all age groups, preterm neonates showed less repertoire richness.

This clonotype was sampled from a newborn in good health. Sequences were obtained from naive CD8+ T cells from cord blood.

The CDR3 reads CASSARTGSYGYTF. CDR3 bases: TGTGCCAGCAGCGCCAGGACAGGATCGTATGGCTACACCTTC. The rearrangement links TRBV9 to TRBJ1-2, with TRBD1 matching over 7 bases. CDR1 is SGDLS, CDR2 YYNGEE, per germline. This CDR3 has 14 amino acids. J gave up 5 bases and V 3 bases, and 7 bases lay outside the gene matches.